A single T cell receptor beta chain is shown here with its context. This clone appeared a few times. This clone's antigen is unknown. There are no base qualities to consult, and no much larger clone falls within one base. The entire amount of isolated RNA was reverse transcribed using the High Capacity cDNA Reverse Transcription Kit, so the sequenced TCRB transcripts were expressed ones. Deep immunoSEQ sequencing was performed on naive, central memory and regulatory T cell samples, with an average of around 3.5 million total reads per sample. After sorted cells were lysed in RLT buffer, RNA was extracted with DNase-treated RNeasy Micro or Mini kits, with the choice depending on cell number. To prevent cross-contamination, each cell subset was processed individually, whereas patient and healthy donor samples were processed jointly. Using the immunoSEQ multiplex PCR, TCRB sequences were amplified from cDNA into 87-bp fragments spanning the CDR3 region. Sequencing of the amplicons was performed on the Illumina HiSeq platform. The paper's data handling went like this. PCR bias was corrected computationally using synthetic template baselines, and reads within Hamming distance 2 were collapsed, with unmergeable singletons discarded. Reads were aligned against IMGT so that V, D and J genes, CDR3 length and insertions or deletions at six rearrangement sites could be assigned. Within each subset, clonotype counts were normalized to sorted cell number, after which true diversity and Gini coefficients were computed with the tcR R package. Repertoire sharing was quantified using the overlap coefficient calculated on TCRB nucleotide sequences. The clones in this table, taken by TCRdb from immuneACCESS, are in-frame only. Not every clone is retained; where verified, under half of the shortfall comes from an unresolved V gene, and the cause of the rest is unknown. V and J calls and clone size follow that table, whereas D and trimming were derived from the DNA. For this sample the table gives nearly 350,000 clones, of which 9.3% were detected only once. The ten largest account for around 1% of the sample.

These data belong to a study of beta chain features in type 1 diabetes (dated by TCRdb to 2016 to 2018). Background for the entire study: No differences in mean age, gender distribution, total cell number or subset yield were found between patients and healthy donors. A total of around 100 million sorted cells were examined across all samples, and RNA yield correlated strongly with the number of cells per subset. In the study, recently diagnosed type 1 diabetes patients and matched healthy donors were compared on the TCRB repertoires of their sorted circulating CD4+ T cell subsets. Regulatory and stem cell-like memory subsets were obtained from only 8 patients and about 8 healthy donors, while naive and central memory subsets were obtained from all 30 or so donors. Here is what the overall study found, with its caveats: Because cDNA was sequenced instead of genomic DNA, highly expressing activated cells could be over-represented, though the groups showed no difference in activation or CD3 levels. In all four CD4+ subsets, TCRB CDR3 length was moderately but significantly shorter in type 1 diabetes patients. HLA sub-analyses involved small numbers of individuals, so any influence of HLA type on TCRB rearrangement remained unresolved. Patients with type 1 diabetes made fewer insertions and deleted more nucleotides at VDJ recombination sites, implying thymic rearrangement abnormalities. Naive, central memory and regulatory TCRB repertoires appeared more similar among patients than among healthy donors. PCR might favor shorter templates, but patient and control samples were amplified and corrected together, so any skew would affect both groups equally.

Germline trimming: 4 bases from V, 7 bases from J; junction bases outside gene matches: 6. The CDR3 runs 14 amino acids, cysteine and phenylalanine included. Only the CDR3 portion is preserved as DNA: 42 bases, with reading frame beginning at the first base. Taken from the germline V gene, the CDR1 and CDR2 loops are LGHNA and YSLEER. Each donor gave one peripheral blood draw, averaging roughly 120 mL, which was collected into heparinised tubes. Using a panel that included CD45RO, CCR7, CD25, CD127, CD95 and CD27, naive, central memory, regulatory and stem cell-like memory CD4+ T cells were sorted on a BD FACSAria II. Purity was above 95% for every sorted population. PBMCs were separated immediately by Lymphoprep density gradient centrifugation and were stained directly, without being cultured. So that batch effects would be minimized, each experiment stained and sorted samples in pairs, pairing one healthy donor with one patient.

The source material was central memory CD4+ T cells from blood. This chain is built from TRBV4-3 and TRBJ1-4; 7 central nucleotides agree with TRBD1. This TCR came from a man aged 25 to 40 with type 1 diabetes. The DNA reads TGCGCCAGCAGCCCCGACAGGGCTTCTGAAAAACTGTTTTTT. Translated, it reads CASSPDRASEKLFF.